Listed here are 8 T cell receptor beta chains from one sample, sequenced in a study of blood T cell repertoires in COVID-19. Some clones are missing from TCRdb's copy, which holds only in-frame ones; the method was immunoSEQ multiplex PCR. The sample has roughly 200,000 clones; roughly 90% are singletons. Specimen: peripheral blood. These receptors originate from a man aged 40-50 years with acute or convalescent COVID-19.

This chain joins TRBV19 and TRBJ2-7; TRBD1 is a possible D gene (5 bases). The CDR3 runs 14 residues. Trimming removed 6 bases at V and 6 bases at J, with 18 bases between. Germline loops: CDR1 LNHDA, CDR2 SQIVND (reference sequence). The CDR3 sequence is CASSQRAQGAEQYF. CDR3 bases: TGTGCCAGTAGCCAACGGGCCCAAGGGGCCGAGCAGTACTTC.

The CDR3 here is CASSLEGQGVGFRSYEQYF. The CDR3, as DNA: TGCGCCAGCAGCTTGGAGGGACAGGGGGTTGGGTTTCGGTCCTACGAGCAGTACTTC. The rearrangement links TRBV5-1 to TRBJ2-7, with 11 nucleotides matching TRBD1. This CDR3 spans 19 amino acids. CDR1 is SGHRS, CDR2 YFSETQ, per germline. V trimming: 0 bases; J trimming: 1 base; junction bases outside the gene matches: 12.

The genes are TRBV10-3 and TRBJ2-7; 8 bases are shared with TRBD1. The CDR3 sequence is 11 residues long. Germline lookup yields CDR1 ENHRY and CDR2 SYGVKD. Unmatched junction bases numbered 4, after V lost 10 bases and J lost 5 bases. The CDR3 reads CASKQGDEQYF. CDR3 sequence (DNA): TGTGCCAGCAAACAGGGGGACGAGCAGTACTTC.

The chain carries TRBV5-5 and TRBJ1-3; possible D gene TRBD1, 6 bases. CDR3 size: 14 residues. Germline CDR1 is SGHKS and CDR2 is YYEKEE (reference sequence). Trimming pared 3 bases from V and 8 bases from J, leaving 15 bases between. CDR3 in DNA: TGTGCCAGCAGCTCAACAGGGCTATGGGACACCATATATTTT. Translation: CASSSTGLWDTIYF.

The chain employs TRBV27 and TRBJ1-4; a possible D gene is TRBD1 (5 bases). The CDR3 contains 14 residues. Germline loops: CDR1 MNHEY, CDR2 SMNVEV (reference sequence). Trimming stripped 5 bases from V and 14 bases from J, with 21 bases between. CDR3 protein: CASSPFRQSVGLFF. CDR3 bases: TGTGCCAGCAGTCCTTTTCGACAGTCGGTGGGGCTGTTTTTT.

The chain combines TRBV2 with TRBJ1-2, with 10 bases identical to TRBD1. In germline, CDR1 is SNHLY, CDR2 FYNNEI. V shed 7 bases, J shed 3 bases, and the junction held 5 bases outside the gene matches. The CDR3 has 14 residues. CDR3 DNA: TGTGCCAGCACGTGGGACAGGGGAGACTATGGCTACACCTTC. Amino acid sequence: CASTWDRGDYGYTF.

The J gene is TRBJ1-1, the V gene TRBV6-5, with 8 positions matching TRBD1. Unmatched junction bases numbered 4, after V lost 6 bases and J lost 4 bases. Germline CDR1 MNHEY, CDR2 SVGAGI. This CDR3 contains 13 residues. CDR3 protein: CASRDRAATEAFF. Here the CDR3 DNA reads TGTGCCAGCAGGGACAGGGCTGCCACTGAAGCTTTCTTT.

The chain joins TRBV27 to TRBJ2-7; D is uncertain. The CDR3 sequence is 12 residues long. From germline, CDR1 is MNHEY and CDR2 SMNVEV (reference sequence). With 5 bases removed from V and 5 bases from J, the gap between germline ends came to 10 bases. The CDR3: CASSPGLNEQYF. Written as DNA, the CDR3 is TGTGCCAGCAGTCCCGGTTTAAACGAGCAGTACTTC.